Shown below are 18 T cell receptor beta chains from a single sample sequenced in a study of monozygotic twins with inflammatory bowel disease. TCRdb re-called the 5' RACE reads, yielding one record per CDR3 amino acid sequence without DNA. This sample contains 160,000 or so distinct CDR3 sequences. The specimen sequenced was blood. The receptors originated from a human donor with ulcerative colitis or Crohn's disease, or a healthy co-twin of an affected twin (not recorded which).

The rearrangement joins TRBV6-5 to TRBJ1-3; the D call of TRBD1 rests on TCRdb alone, since no DNA is present to check it. The length of the CDR3 is 17 residues. In germline, CDR1 is MNHEY, CDR2 SVGAGI. CDR3 protein: CASSYSGSRGAGNTIYF.

The V and J genes are TRBV3-1 and TRBJ2-3. The CDR3 is 13 residues long. The germline gives CDR1 LGHDT, CDR2 YNNKEL (reference sequence). The CDR3: CASSQGLTDTQYF.

The chain recombines TRBV12-3 or TRBV12-4 with TRBJ1-5; the TRBD1 assignment by TCRdb is unverifiable without DNA. The CDR3 consists of 14 residues. The chain's CDR3 is CASSLRGGNQPQHF.

The chain joins TRBV3-1 to TRBJ2-2; absent DNA, TCRdb's TRBD2 call cannot be checked. Germline CDR1 LGHDT, CDR2 YNNKEL (reference sequence). The CDR3 has 15 amino acids. The CDR3 spells CASSQDTSYTGELFF. Supplemented by reference TRBV3-1 and TRBJ2-2, the full variable domain reads DTAVSQTPKYLVTQMGNDKSIKCEQNLGHDTMYWYKQDSKKFLKIMFSYNNKELIINETVPNRFSPKSPDKAHLNLHINSLELGDSAVYFCASSQDTSYTGELFFGEGSRLTVL.

The genes are TRBV5-6 and TRBJ1-1. The CDR3 consists of 13 residues. CDR1 and CDR2 (germline): SGHDT, YYEEEE. The CDR3 region is CASSLDTDTEAFF.

The chain links TRBV24-1 to TRBJ2-7. CDR1 is KGHDR, CDR2 SFDVKD, per germline. The CDR3 sequence is 16 residues long. The CDR3 reads CATSDAPAGNSYEQYF.

The chain uses TRBV20-1 and TRBJ2-4; without DNA, the TCRdb call of TRBD1 cannot be checked. The V gene's germline CDR1 is DFQATT and CDR2 SNEGSKA (reference sequence). This CDR3 is built from 17 residues. This CDR3 reads CSARARQGALAKNIQYF.

The chain joins TRBV27 to TRBJ1-2; TCRdb designates TRBD1, a call that cannot be tested without DNA. CDR3 length: 15 residues. CDR1 is MNHEY, CDR2 SMNVEV, per germline (reference sequence). The CDR3 reads CASRGGGTAFYGYTF.

The V call is TRBV5-6, the J call TRBJ2-1; there is no DNA to check the TCRdb D call of TRBD1. In germline, CDR1 is SGHDT, CDR2 YYEEEE. The CDR3 loop spans 16 amino acids. The CDR3 reads CASSPPGIFAYNEQFF.

The chain employs TRBV20-1 and TRBJ2-3; absent DNA, TCRdb's TRBD1 call cannot be checked. The CDR3 has 15 amino acids. Germline V lookup: CDR1 DFQATT, CDR2 SNEGSKA (reference sequence). The CDR3 sequence: CSAVHWGGLKDTQYF.

This CDR3 reads CSARDPLKRGPYNEQFF. This chain uses TRBV20-1 with TRBJ2-1; TCRdb returns TRBD2, unconfirmable since there is no DNA. Germline V gene sequence: CDR1 DFQATT, CDR2 SNEGSKA (reference sequence). The CDR3 consists of 17 residues.

The CDR3: CASSYGDRISYNEQFF. This chain joins TRBV6-5 and TRBJ2-1; no DNA is available, so the TRBD1 call from TCRdb remains unchecked. The CDR3 sequence is 16 residues long. CDR1 and CDR2 (germline): MNHEY, SVGAGI.

The chain joins TRBV27 to TRBJ2-1; the D call of TRBD2 rests on TCRdb alone, since no DNA is present to check it. Per germline, CDR1 MNHEY and CDR2 SMNVEV (reference sequence). This CDR3 region has 13 residues. The CDR3: CASLSYGNNEQFF.

V is TRBV6-5 and J is TRBJ2-3. CDR1 and CDR2 from the germline V gene are MNHEY and SVGAGI. This CDR3 comprises 14 residues. The CDR3 sequence: CASSYRLVTDTQYF.

The chain joins TRBV11-2 to TRBJ2-5. Germline lookup yields CDR1 SGHAT and CDR2 FQNNGV. The CDR3 covers 12 residues. The CDR3 sequence is CASSPQKETQYF.

J is TRBJ2-7 and V is TRBV11-2; TCRdb reports TRBD2, a call that lacks DNA to check it against. This CDR3 comprises 17 residues. CDR1 and CDR2 (germline): SGHAT, FQNNGV. The CDR3 region is CASSLGAGNRGFYEQYF.

V gene TRBV12-3 or TRBV12-4 combines with J gene TRBJ2-3. This CDR3 spans 14 amino acids. The CDR3 loop is CASSFSGMTDTQYF.

CDR3 sequence reads: CASSNLRDGYEQYF. The chain has TRBV27 and TRBJ2-7; TCRdb picks TRBD1, but there is no DNA to check that call. This CDR3 is built from 14 residues. Germline V lookup: CDR1 MNHEY, CDR2 SMNVEV (reference sequence).